Shown below are 26 T cell receptor beta chains from a single sample sequenced in a study of CD8 T cells in Susac syndrome. RNA totalling about 0.5 to 1 ug underwent reverse transcription with random hexamers. TCRdb reprocessed the immunoSEQ multiplex PCR reads via MiXCR and lists one record per CDR3 protein. The table shows around 90,000 distinct CDR3 sequences, with approximately 96% occurring only once. Sequencing was performed on CD8+ T cells from PBMCs. The receptors stem from a human donor with Susac syndrome.

This sequence joins TRBV3-1 and TRBJ2-7; TRBD2 matches at 9 bases. The V and J ends lost 1 base and 3 bases, in that order; junction bases with no gene match: 4. Germline-derived CDR1 and CDR2 are LGHDT and YNNKEL (reference sequence). The CDR3 runs to 15 residues. The CDR3 spells CASSQGGLAYYEQYF. The CDR3 DNA follows: TGTGCCAGCAGCCAAGGGGGACTAGCTTACTACGAGCAGTACTTC.

This clonotype occurred once. The rearrangement uses TRBV12-3 or TRBV12-4 and TRBJ1-2; TRBD1 might be the D (5 bases). Trimming took 8 bases from V and 7 from J, leaving 17 bases between them. The CDR3 has 13 amino acids. The DNA for the CDR3 is TGTGCCAGCTGCCACAGGAGGGTTGGTGGCTACACCTTC. Protein sequence: CASCHRRVGGYTF.

The chain uses TRBV5-1 and TRBJ1-2; 10 positions agree with TRBD1. V was clipped by 4 bases and J by 6 bases; unmatched bases: 3. Germline lookup yields CDR1 SGHRS and CDR2 YFSETQ. This CDR3 spans 13 amino acids. This CDR3 is CASSLGTGDGYTF. CDR3 coding DNA: TGCGCCAGCAGCCTCGGGACAGGGGATGGCTACACCTTC.

The chain employs TRBV30 and TRBJ1-1; D is undetermined. Between the trimmed V and J ends, which lost 8 bases and 4 bases, there was a span of 17 bases. Germline V lookup: CDR1 GTSNPN, CDR2 SVGIG (reference sequence). This CDR3 is 13 amino acids long. Here the CDR3 DNA reads TGTGCCGCCGAACTAGGGCCCGGCACTGAAGCTTTCTTT. Its protein is CAAELGPGTEAFF. Complete variable domain (other parts from reference TRBV30 and TRBJ1-1): SQTIHQWPATLVQPVGSPLSLECTVEGTSNPNLYWYRQAAGRGLQLLFYSVGIGQISSEVPQNLSASRPQDRQFILSSKKLLLSDSGFYLCAAELGPGTEAFFGQGTRLTVV.

The chain carries TRBV24-1 and TRBJ2-5; 7 bases map to TRBD1. The CDR3 covers 14 residues. Germline-derived CDR1 and CDR2 are KGHDR and SFDVKD. The trim removed 3 bases at V and 2 bases at J, leaving 2 bases unmatched. CDR3 nucleotides: TGTGCCACCAGTGATCCGGGACAGCAAGAGACCCAGTACTTC. Amino acid sequence: CATSDPGQQETQYF.

The chain employs TRBV7-9 and TRBJ1-2, with a possible D match to TRBD1 (6 bases). Per the germline V gene, CDR1 is SEHNR and CDR2 is FQNEAQ (reference sequence). The V end was cut by 4 bases, the J end by 8 bases, with 23 bases between. The CDR3 totals 16 residues. This CDR3 is CASSSTGGREIYGYTF. In DNA, the CDR3 is TGTGCCAGCAGCTCGACCGGGGGGCGCGAGATATACGGCTACACCTTC. Supplemented by reference TRBV7-9 and TRBJ1-2, the full variable domain reads DTGVSQNPRHKITKRGQNVTFRCDPISEHNRLYWYRQTLGQGPEFLTYFQNEAQLEKSRLLSDRFSAERPKGSFSTLEIQRTEQGDSAMYLCASSSTGGREIYGYTFGSGTRLTVV.

This rearrangement joins TRBV24-1 to TRBJ2-7; 7 nucleotides match TRBD1. The CDR3 is 15 amino acids. With 4 bases clipped from V and 3 bases from J, the junction kept 8 bases outside the gene matches. The germline gives CDR1 KGHDR, CDR2 SFDVKD. This CDR3 is CATSEPTGDGYEQYF. In DNA, the CDR3 is TGTGCCACCAGTGAGCCTACAGGGGACGGCTACGAGCAGTACTTC.

The gene calls are TRBV11-2 and TRBJ2-1; TRBD1 agrees at 10 bases. The CDR3 spans 16 residues. Germline V gives CDR1 SGHAT, CDR2 FQNNGV. The junction had 8 bases not matched to a gene; V was cut back by 6 bases and J by 3 bases. The CDR3 region has the DNA TGTGCCAGCAGTCCCGGACAGGGGGAGTACTACAATGAGCAGTTCTTC. Protein product: CASSPGQGEYYNEQFF. The variable domain in full, completed from reference TRBV11-2 and TRBJ2-1, reads EAGVAQSPRYKIIEKRQSVAFWCNPISGHATLYWYQQILGQGPKLLIQFQNNGVVDDSQLPKDRFSAERLKGVDSTLKIQPAKLEDSAVYLCASSPGQGEYYNEQFFGPGTRLTVL.

This sequence joins TRBV20-1 and TRBJ1-2; the D gene is possibly TRBD1 (6 bases). V dropped 1 base and J dropped 3 bases, with 9 bases sitting between them. Germline CDR1 is DFQATT and CDR2 is SNEGSKA (reference sequence). This CDR3 has 13 residues. Here the CDR3 DNA reads TGCAGTGCTAGAGCGGGACAAGACTATGGCTACACCTTC. Encoded protein: CSARAGQDYGYTF.

This chain links TRBV20-1 with TRBJ2-5; no definite D call. This CDR3 is built from 11 residues. Germline V gene data show CDR1 as DFQATT and CDR2 as SNEGSKA (reference sequence). V was shortened by 7 bases and J by 4 bases, with 10 bases between the two germline ends. In nucleotides, the CDR3 is TGCAGTGTCGCAGTCACAGAGACCCAGTACTTC. Its protein is CSVAVTETQYF.

V usage is TRBV9 and J usage is TRBJ1-2; 12 nucleotides line up with TRBD1. Germline assignment: CDR1 SGDLS and CDR2 YYNGEE. The CDR3 runs to 15 residues. Trimming took 3 bases from V and 7 from J; bases not matched to a gene: 7. CDR3: CASSARDRGHPGYTF. The CDR3 DNA follows: TGTGCCAGCAGCGCAAGGGACAGGGGGCATCCTGGCTACACCTTC.

The chain carries TRBV13 and TRBJ2-1; D uncertain. Germline-derived CDR1 and CDR2 are PRHDT and FYEKMQ (reference sequence). CDR3 size: 13 residues. Trimming took 0 bases from V and 10 from J, leaving 10 bases between them. CDR3 region: CASSLGRLREQFF. CDR3 in DNA: TGTGCCAGCAGCTTAGGCAGGTTGAGGGAGCAGTTCTTC.

V gene TRBV18 combines with J gene TRBJ1-3; 9 nucleotides match TRBD1. V shed 3 bases, J shed 2 bases, and the junction held 5 bases outside the gene matches. The CDR3 runs 16 residues. CDR1 is KGHSH and CDR2 is LQKENI in the germline V gene. The CDR3 nucleotides are TGTGCCAGCTCACCTCGGTGGGACAGGGCTGGAAACACCATATATTTT. It is translated as CASSPRWDRAGNTIYF.

The J gene is TRBJ2-7, the V gene TRBV15; 7 nucleotides match TRBD1. With V trimmed by 4 bases and J by 2 bases, 8 bases remained unmatched. CDR3 size: 15 residues. Germline V gene data show CDR1 as LNHNV and CDR2 as YYDKDF (reference sequence). CDR3 sequence (DNA): TGTGCCACCAGCACGGACCGGGACAGCACCTACGAGCAGTACTTC. This encodes CATSTDRDSTYEQYF.

V gene TRBV27 combines with J gene TRBJ1-5; TRBD1 might be the D (5 bases). Germline CDR1 and CDR2: MNHEY and SMNVEV (reference sequence). Trimming stripped 3 bases from V and 8 bases from J, with 14 bases between. The CDR3 runs to 14 residues. CDR3 sequence: CASSFAGPLEPQHF. The CDR3 DNA sequence: TGTGCCAGCAGTTTTGCAGGGCCTTTGGAGCCCCAGCATTTT.

The chain is built from TRBV27 and TRBJ1-5; D is unresolved. The CDR3 spans 12 residues. V was pared by 3 bases and J by 3 bases, with 3 bases between. In germline, CDR1 is MNHEY, CDR2 SMNVEV (reference sequence). The CDR3 DNA follows: TGTGCCAGCAGTTTTACCAATCAGCCCCAGCATTTT. Its protein is CASSFTNQPQHF.

CDR3 protein: CSASTQGLAKNIQYF. In nucleotides, the CDR3 is TGCAGTGCTAGCACTCAGGGGCTAGCCAAAAACATTCAGTACTTC. The V call is TRBV20-1, the J call TRBJ2-4; weak D call: TRBD1 (6 bases). The CDR3 is made up of 15 amino acids. Germline assignment: CDR1 DFQATT and CDR2 SNEGSKA (reference sequence). V was cut by 3 bases and J by 0 bases, with 12 bases left in between.

The CDR3 here is CASSQDSLAGGRETQYF. CDR3 DNA sequence: TGTGCCAGCAGCCAAGATAGCCTAGCGGGGGGACGAGAGACCCAGTACTTC. J is TRBJ2-5 and V is TRBV3-1; 11 bases fit TRBD2. Looked up from germline, CDR1 is LGHDT and CDR2 is YNNKEL (reference sequence). V was clipped by 0 bases and J by 4 bases; unmatched bases: 7. CDR3 length: 17 residues.

The rearrangement joins TRBV5-1 to TRBJ1-2; 7 bases line up with TRBD1. Trimming removed 0 bases from V and 2 bases from J; junction bases left unmatched: 4. The CDR3 is made up of 15 amino acids. Germline lookup yields CDR1 SGHRS and CDR2 YFSETQ. In DNA form, the CDR3 reads TGCGCCAGCAGCTTGGCGGGACAGCAGAACTATGGCTACACCTTC. Its translation: CASSLAGQQNYGYTF.

CDR3 bases: TGCAGTGCTAGAGATCCTACGGGGACAGGGGGAGAAAAACTGTTTTTT. Translating gives CSARDPTGTGGEKLFF. The rearrangement uses TRBV20-1 and TRBJ1-4; 11 positions match TRBD1. The germline V gene encodes CDR1 DFQATT and CDR2 SNEGSKA (reference sequence). The CDR3 contains 16 residues. Trimming cost V 0 bases and J 8 bases; bases outside gene matches: 8.

The CDR3 protein is CATSDLPQDHTQYF. The CDR3 region has the DNA TGTGCCACCAGTGATTTGCCCCAAGATCATACGCAGTATTTT. The V call is TRBV24-1, the J call TRBJ2-3; D uncertain. CDR3 length: 14 residues. The V gene's germline CDR1 is KGHDR and CDR2 SFDVKD. V lost 0 bases and J 7 bases, leaving 10 bases between the germline ends.

V is TRBV29-1 and J is TRBJ1-3; D might be TRBD1 (6 bases). Trimming took off 7 bases at V and 3 bases at J, with 19 bases between the two ends. CDR1 and CDR2 (germline): SQVTM, ANQGSEA. This CDR3 is 15 amino acids long. The chain's CDR3 is CSGMTGGGIGNTIYF. The DNA of the CDR3 is TGCAGCGGAATGACGGGGGGCGGCATTGGAAACACCATATATTTT. The whole variable domain, remainder taken from reference TRBV29-1 and TRBJ1-3, is SAVISQKPSRDICQRGTSLTIQCQVDSQVTMMFWYRQQPGQSLTLIATANQGSEATYESGFVIDKFPISRPNLTFSTLTVSNMSPEDSSIYLCSGMTGGGIGNTIYFGEGSWLTVV.

V and J are TRBV29-1 and TRBJ2-1; 8 bases map to TRBD2. This CDR3 contains 13 residues. Trimming took 7 bases from V and 8 from J; bases not matched to a gene: 10. Germline V lookup: CDR1 SQVTM, CDR2 ANQGSEA. CDR3 coding DNA: TGCAGCGCTGGGGTTGGGACTAGTTATGAGCAGTTCTTC. Its protein is CSAGVGTSYEQFF.

This clonotype was observed a few times. J is TRBJ2-3 and V is TRBV28; D is unresolved. There are 12 residues in the CDR3. Germline assignment: CDR1 MDHEN and CDR2 SYDVKM. V was pared by 5 bases and J by 4 bases, with 7 bases between. DNA of the CDR3: TGTGCCAGCAGTCAGGATCCAGATACGCAGTATTTT. It specifies CASSQDPDTQYF.

J is TRBJ1-2 and V is TRBV20-1; 7 nucleotides agree with TRBD1. Germline-derived CDR1 and CDR2 are DFQATT and SNEGSKA (reference sequence). The CDR3 length is 16 residues. The J segment lost 1 base and the V segment lost 0 bases, leaving 8 bases of the junction unmatched. The CDR3 sequence: CSARDRRQGRNYGYTF. The CDR3, as DNA: TGCAGTGCTAGAGATCGCCGACAGGGACGTAACTATGGCTACACCTTC.

CDR3 coding DNA: TGTGCCAGCAGCCAAGGGACGGAAGACACTGAAGCTTTCTTT. It is translated as CASSQGTEDTEAFF. V is TRBV3-1 and J is TRBJ1-1; D unclear. The CDR3 totals 14 residues. V was cut by 1 base and J by 3 bases, with 9 bases left in between. Looked up from germline, CDR1 is LGHDT and CDR2 is YNNKEL (reference sequence).